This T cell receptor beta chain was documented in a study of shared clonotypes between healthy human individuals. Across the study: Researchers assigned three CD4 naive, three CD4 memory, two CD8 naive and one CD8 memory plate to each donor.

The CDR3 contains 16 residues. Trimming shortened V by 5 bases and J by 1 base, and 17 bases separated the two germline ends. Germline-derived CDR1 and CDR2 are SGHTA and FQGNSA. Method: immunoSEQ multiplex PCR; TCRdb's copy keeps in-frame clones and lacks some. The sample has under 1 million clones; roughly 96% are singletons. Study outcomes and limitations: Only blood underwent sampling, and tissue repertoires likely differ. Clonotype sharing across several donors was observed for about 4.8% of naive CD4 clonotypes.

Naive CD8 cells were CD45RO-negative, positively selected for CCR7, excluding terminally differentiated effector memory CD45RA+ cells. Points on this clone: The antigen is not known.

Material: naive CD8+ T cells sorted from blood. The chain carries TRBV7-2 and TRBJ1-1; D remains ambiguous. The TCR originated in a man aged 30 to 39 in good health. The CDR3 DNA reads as TGTGCCAGCAGCGACGCAGTGAGAGGGTCGAACACTGAAGCTTTCTTT. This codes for CASSDAVRGSNTEAFF.